The T cell receptor beta chain described here comes from a study of CD8 T cells in Susac syndrome. Random hexamers primed reverse transcription of 0.5 to 1 ug RNA. TCRdb redid the calling of the immunoSEQ multiplex PCR reads with MiXCR, one entry per CDR3 protein. The sample lists about 250,000 distinct CDR3 sequences, roughly 95% occurring once. This CDR3 comprises 14 residues. The V end was cut by 3 bases, the J end by 8 bases, with 13 bases between. Per germline, CDR1 SGHTA and CDR2 FQGNSA. The source material was CD4+ T cells from PBMCs. The sequence derives from a human donor with multiple sclerosis. This chain joins TRBV7-2 and TRBJ1-4, with a tentative D call TRBD1 (6 bases). CDR3 loop: CASSFGQRGEKLFF. DNA of the CDR3: TGTGCCAGCAGCTTCGGACAGAGAGGCGAAAAACTGTTTTTT.